The next 27 T cell receptor beta chains were all read from a single sample in a study of T cells after yellow fever vaccination. Using its own MiXCR run on the 5' RACE reads, TCRdb lists one record per CDR3 protein. The table lists just under 600,000 distinct CDR3 sequences, roughly 12% of them singletons, with 11% to 15% in the top ten. The source material was PBMCs, sampled on the day of the yellow fever booster vaccination. The source of these receptors is a man aged 25 to 45 who received the YFV17D yellow fever vaccine.

This clonotype turned up a few times. The chain uses TRBV19 and TRBJ1-2; D might be TRBD1 (6 bases). Germline V CDR1 and CDR2: LNHDA, SQIVND (reference sequence). This CDR3 region has 15 residues. V dropped 4 bases and J dropped 4 bases, with 16 bases sitting between them. The CDR3 DNA follows: TGTGCCAGTAGTACCACGAGGGGGAGCGGCTATGGCTACACCTTC. The encoded protein is CASSTTRGSGYGYTF.

The rearrangement uses TRBV3-1 and TRBJ1-1; D possibly corresponds to TRBD1 (5 bases). This CDR3 contains 15 residues. The V end lost 3 bases, the J end lost 7 bases, and 18 bases lay between the germline ends. The germline gives CDR1 LGHDT, CDR2 YNNKEL (reference sequence). CDR3 sequence (DNA): TGTGCCAGCAGCCATTACCTCGGCAGGGTAGGTGAAGCTTTCTTT. It codes for CASSHYLGRVGEAFF.

V is TRBV23-1 and J is TRBJ2-2; the match to TRBD2 covers 7 bases. TRBV23-1 is noted as an ORF with a role that remains uncertain. Trimming cost V 2 bases and J 5 bases; bases outside gene matches: 8. The CDR3 extends over 16 amino acids. The chain's CDR3 is CASSQKETGGTGELFF. CDR3 bases: TGCGCCAGCAGTCAAAAAGAAACGGGGGGAACCGGGGAGCTGTTTTTT.

This clonotype was detected only a few times. This chain's CDR3 is CASSSGTGGNYEQYF. In DNA form, the CDR3 reads TGTGCCAGCAGCTCAGGGACAGGGGGCAACTACGAGCAGTACTTC. This chain uses TRBV7-6 with TRBJ2-7; 12 nucleotides agree with TRBD1. This CDR3 is 15 amino acids long. The germline CDR1 and CDR2 sequences are SGHVS and FNYEAQ. With 4 bases clipped from V and 3 bases from J, the junction kept 4 bases outside the gene matches.

This clonotype has just a few counts. V usage is TRBV9 and J usage is TRBJ2-1; perhaps TRBD2 as D (6 bases). The CDR3 covers 13 residues. Deletions cut 3 bases from V and 6 bases from J, with 10 bases between. The V gene's germline CDR1 is SGDLS and CDR2 YYNGEE. Written as DNA, the CDR3 is TGTGCCAGCAGCGCCGGGACTGTCAATGAGCAGTTCTTC. Translating it yields CASSAGTVNEQFF.

Of note for this clonotype: As the CDR3 is not closed by the conserved phenylalanine or tryptophan, this likely results from a read error. The chain joins TRBV4-2 to TRBJ2-5; D is undetermined. In germline, CDR1 is LGHNA, CDR2 YNFKEQ. The CDR3 extends over 13 amino acids. V gave up 3 bases and J gave up 2 bases, with 7 bases separating them. The CDR3 sequence: CASSHGGQETQYL. CDR3 nucleotide sequence: TGTGCCAGCAGCCACGGCGGACAAGAGACCCAGTACTTA.

V is TRBV21-1 and J is TRBJ2-1; the table assigns TRBD2, which was not confirmed against the DNA. TRBV21-1 is labeled a pseudogene. The CDR3 consists of 16 residues. The DNA of the CDR3 is TGTGCCAGCAGCAAATCTACAGCGGGAGTAAACAATGAGCAGTTCTTC. Protein sequence: CASSKSTAGVNNEQFF.

This clonotype was counted only a few times. J is TRBJ1-5 and V is TRBV9, with 7 bases that match TRBD1. Germline CDR1 SGDLS, CDR2 YYNGEE. This CDR3 region has 15 residues. Trimming took 0 bases from V and 7 from J; bases not matched to a gene: 7. CDR3 DNA: TGTGCCAGCAGCGTAGGGGCAGGGGGGGGGCAGCCCCAGCATTTT. As protein: CASSVGAGGGQPQHF.

The chain combines TRBV12-3 or TRBV12-4 with TRBJ2-7; D tentatively reads TRBD1 or TRBD2 (5 bases each). V dropped 6 bases and J dropped 3 bases, with 12 bases sitting between them. The CDR3 spans 13 residues. CDR3 sequence (DNA): TGTGCCAGCAGCACGGGGCCCTACTACGAGCAGTACTTC. Its protein product is CASSTGPYYEQYF.

The V and J genes are TRBV4-3 and TRBJ2-1; D is uncertain. Germline CDR1 and CDR2: LGHNA and YSLEER. This CDR3 spans 15 amino acids. V lost 3 bases and J 6 bases, leaving 15 bases between the germline ends. The DNA for the CDR3 is TGCGCCAGCAGCCAGGACCCTGGGAAGAGCAATGAGCAGTTCTTC. As protein: CASSQDPGKSNEQFF.

This clonotype has only a few counts. The chain links TRBV5-1 to TRBJ2-5, with D uncertain. CDR1 is SGHRS, CDR2 YFSETQ, per germline. This CDR3 has 14 amino acids. V lost 0 bases and J 13 bases, leaving 19 bases between the germline ends. CDR3 in DNA: TGCGCCAGCAGCTTGGAACGGTTAGGGTCAAGTCCGTACTTC. It encodes CASSLERLGSSPYF.

This clonotype has a handful of counts. J is TRBJ1-1 and V is TRBV5-6; D is unresolved. Looked up from germline, CDR1 is SGHDT and CDR2 is YYEEEE. The CDR3 extends over 18 amino acids. V gave up 1 base and J gave up 3 bases, with 22 bases separating them. The CDR3 DNA sequence: TGTGCCAGCAGCTTGCTTAGGCAGGCGCGGCGGTACGACACTGAAGCTTTCTTT. Protein: CASSLLRQARRYDTEAFF. The whole variable domain, filled in from reference TRBV5-6 and TRBJ1-1, reads DAGVTQSPTHLIKTRGQQVTLRCSPKSGHDTVSWYQQALGQGPQFIFQYYEEEERQRGNFPDRFSGHQFPNYSSELNVNALLLGDSALYLCASSLLRQARRYDTEAFFGQGTRLTVV.

In this sample, this clonotype turned up a few times. The chain recombines TRBV6-2 or TRBV6-3 with TRBJ2-7; D remains ambiguous. This CDR3 region has 12 residues. Deletions cut 2 bases from V and 7 bases from J, with 9 bases between. Germline loops: CDR1 MNHEY, CDR2 SVGEGT. CDR3 amino acids: CASSYPVGEQYF. As DNA, the CDR3 is TGTGCCAGCAGTTACCCCGTTGGGGAGCAGTACTTC.

Only a few counts were recorded for this clonotype. The chain joins TRBV20-1 to TRBJ1-1; D gene ambiguous. The ends were cut back, 6 bases at V and 6 bases at J, with 20 bases in the middle. The CDR3 length is 14 residues. In germline, CDR1 is DFQATT, CDR2 SNEGSKA (reference sequence). CDR3 loop: CSAKPAGGIAEAFF. CDR3 DNA: TGCAGTGCCAAACCGGCAGGCGGGATAGCTGAAGCTTTCTTT.

The chain employs TRBV7-9 and TRBJ2-5; D is possibly TRBD1 (6 bases). Trimming took off 0 bases at V and 3 bases at J, with 11 bases between the two ends. The CDR3 is 15 residues long. The germline gives CDR1 SEHNR, CDR2 FQNEAQ (reference sequence). The CDR3 DNA sequence: TGTGCCAGCAGCTTAGCGATGGCAGGGGAAGAGACCCAGTACTTC. Amino acid sequence: CASSLAMAGEETQYF.

The CDR3 is CASSIQPLSGADTQYF. As DNA, the CDR3 is TGCGCCAGCAGCATACAGCCTCTTAGCGGGGCCGATACGCAGTATTTT. The genes are TRBV5-1 and TRBJ2-3, with TRBD2 identical over 8 bases. The CDR3 has 16 residues. V lost 4 bases to trimming and J lost 6 bases; unmatched junction nucleotides: 13. Germline CDR1 reads SGHRS; CDR2 reads YFSETQ. The whole variable domain, filled in from reference TRBV5-1 and TRBJ2-3, reads KAGVTQTPRYLIKTRGQQVTLSCSPISGHRSVSWYQQTPGQGLQFLFEYFSETQRNKGNFPGRFSGRQFSNSRSEMNVSTLELGDSALYLCASSIQPLSGADTQYFGPGTRLTVL.

This clonotype has at least ten counts. The CDR3 DNA follows: TGTGCCAGCAGTAACCCCGGGACCGCAGATACGCAGTATTTT. Its translation is CASSNPGTADTQYF. The J gene is TRBJ2-3, the V gene TRBV2; TRBD1 or TRBD2 may be the D gene (5 bases each). Germline V gene sequence: CDR1 SNHLY, CDR2 FYNNEI. The CDR3 has 14 amino acids. Trimming pared 5 bases from V and 4 bases from J, leaving 13 bases between.

This clonotype was recorded a few times. The rearrangement joins TRBV20-1 to TRBJ1-2; 10 bases are a match to TRBD1. CDR1 is DFQATT, CDR2 SNEGSKA, per germline (reference sequence). Trimming cost V 0 bases and J 1 base; bases outside gene matches: 5. The CDR3 consists of 16 residues. This chain's CDR3 is CSARDPTGGLNYGYTF. In nucleotides, the CDR3 is TGCAGTGCTAGAGACCCGACAGGGGGCCTTAACTATGGCTACACCTTC.

This clonotype showed up just a few times. The V gene is TRBV7-2, the J gene TRBJ2-7; TRBD1 matches at 7 bases. The CDR3 contains 15 residues. Germline CDR1 reads SGHTA; CDR2 reads FQGNSA. Losses at the gene ends were 1 base for V and 4 bases for J; bases not matched to a gene: 7. The CDR3 sequence: CASSLGGGAPYEQYF. The CDR3 bases are TGTGCCAGCAGCTTAGGAGGGGGCGCGCCGTACGAGCAGTACTTC.

The table lists this clonotype with a few counts. This chain uses TRBV10-3 with TRBJ2-3, with TRBD1 matching 9 bases. The CDR3 consists of 14 residues. CDR1 and CDR2 (germline): ENHRY, SYGVKD. Trimming at V came to 7 bases and at J to 2 bases, leaving 4 bases not matched to a gene. CDR3 coding DNA: TGTGCCATCAAGGGACAGGGTAACACAGATACGCAGTATTTT. This codes for CAIKGQGNTDTQYF.

The rearrangement joins TRBV20-1 to TRBJ2-1; 9 bases align to TRBD2. The CDR3 is made up of 15 amino acids. The V and J ends lost 0 bases and 6 bases, in that order; junction bases with no gene match: 6. CDR1 is DFQATT and CDR2 is SNEGSKA in the germline V gene (reference sequence). In DNA form, the CDR3 reads TGCAGTGCTAGAGATGGCGGGGGGGGGGCCAATGAGCAGTTCTTC. It translates to CSARDGGGGANEQFF.

This clonotype has ten or more counts. The V call is TRBV24-1, the J call TRBJ2-3; either TRBD1 or TRBD2 may fit D (5 bases each). The CDR3 has 15 amino acids. Trimming stripped 4 bases from V and 1 base from J, with 11 bases between. Germline values: CDR1 KGHDR, CDR2 SFDVKD. The CDR3 DNA is TGTGCCACCAGTGAGCCTGGGGGAGGCACAGATACGCAGTATTTT. Translation: CATSEPGGGTDTQYF.

This clonotype appeared a few times. The chain couples TRBV27 to TRBJ2-1, with 8 nucleotides matching TRBD1. The junction had 6 bases not matched to a gene; V was cut back by 7 bases and J by 7 bases. CDR3 length equals 13 residues. Germline loops: CDR1 MNHEY, CDR2 SMNVEV (reference sequence). The CDR3 DNA sequence: TGTGCCAGCACCCGGACAGGGTGGAATGAGCAGTTCTTC. Its protein product is CASTRTGWNEQFF.

This clonotype was seen at least ten times. The J gene is TRBJ2-5, the V gene TRBV12-3 or TRBV12-4; 10 positions agree with TRBD1. This CDR3 spans 13 amino acids. Losses at the gene ends were 4 bases for V and 4 bases for J; bases not matched to a gene: 0. CDR3 sequence: CASSWDRGETQYF. The CDR3 DNA follows: TGTGCCAGCAGTTGGGACAGGGGAGAGACCCAGTACTTC.

There are a few counts of this clonotype. The chain links TRBV23-1 to TRBJ2-1; TRBD2 aligns across 8 bases. TRBV23-1 is labeled an ORF, and its function is uncertain. J lost 6 bases, V lost 0 bases, and 7 bases had no gene match. The CDR3 is made up of 16 amino acids. The CDR3 loop is CASSQSRGGRINEQFF. The CDR3 nucleotides read TGCGCCAGCAGTCAATCTCGGGGCGGGAGGATCAATGAGCAGTTCTTC.

In its sample, this clonotype was seen many times. CDR3 DNA: TGTGCCAGCTCACCAAGCCAGATGGGATTGAACACTGAAGCTTTCTTT. Translated: CASSPSQMGLNTEAFF. The V gene is TRBV18, the J gene TRBJ1-1; D is unclear. Germline V CDR1 and CDR2: KGHSH, LQKENI. V was pared by 2 bases and J by 0 bases, with 13 bases between. The CDR3 has 16 residues.

V usage is TRBV5-1 and J usage is TRBJ2-3, with TRBD1 identical over 8 bases. V dropped 4 bases and J dropped 5; count of bases not matched to a gene: 6. CDR1 is SGHRS, CDR2 YFSETQ, per germline. This CDR3 is 14 amino acids long. CDR3 amino acids: CASSRTGSLDTQYF. CDR3 bases: TGCGCCAGCAGCAGGACAGGGAGTCTAGATACGCAGTATTTT.